The text below deals with one TCR beta chain. This receptor's antigen is unknown. Base qualities are not recorded, but no much larger clone differs from it by a single base. The source of the sample is a study of CD8+ T cells in alopecia areata (dated by TCRdb to about 2018). Regarding the research as a whole: The treated patients, all with moderate-to-severe alopecia areata, were enrolled in an open-label pilot trial of oral tofacitinib given at 5 to 10 mg twice daily. To study T cell clonal expansion in alopecia areata, the researchers applied high-throughput TCRbeta sequencing to both the C3H/HeJ mouse model and human patients. RNA came from the PAXgene miRNA kit for fixed scalp, the miRNeasy kit for PBMCs, and the RNeasy kit for mouse skin. On the human side, TCRbeta sequencing was run on scalp tissue and on sorted CD4+ and CD8+ peripheral blood T cells from healthy controls and from alopecia areata patients with either patchy or totalis/universalis disease. Scalp clonality was compared across normal scalp (n=4), patchy alopecia areata scalp (n=8), and alopecia totalis/universalis scalp (n=8). Tofacitinib-treated patients had biopsies at baseline and at 4 and 24 weeks of treatment, with a later scalp biopsy in several patients. For the treated patients, the SALT score, which quantifies what percentage of scalp surface area is affected, served as the measure of disease severity. TCRbeta CDR3 regions were amplified by immunoSEQ multiplex PCR with 35 Vbeta forward and 13 Jbeta reverse primers. Patients received tofacitinib for 6 to 18 months and were then followed off drug for 6 months to check for delayed response and recurrence. The research as a whole found: Shared TCR sequences between patients were less evident than in mice, which may be partly attributable to HLA diversity in the patient population. Scalp TCR repertoire analysis is complicated because resident alphabeta T cells in normal human skin are also sequenced, whereas mouse skin is dominated by gammadelta T cells. Compared with normal scalp, lesional scalp, particularly in alopecia totalis/universalis, had higher clonality and more expanded CD8+ clones, which suggests antigenic drive. With tofacitinib, both scalp clonality and the number of expanded CD8+ clones among the top 100 scalp clones went down significantly. The treated cohort was small, with a single nonresponder, so links between baseline CD8+ expansion and response need larger studies. Many expanded lesional clones persisted in scalp and blood during tofacitinib treatment, which may partly explain relapse after stopping treatment.

Explained via the paper, the time point label denotes: more than three weeks on oral tofacitinib. Explained via the paper, the treatment or condition label denotes: oral pan-JAK inhibitor, 5-10 mg twice daily. From alopecia areata patients, peripheral blood was collected along with lesional scalp punch biopsies. PBMCs were separated by density centrifugation and stained for CD3, CD4 and CD8, after which CD4+ and CD8+ T cells were sorted on a FACSAria. Libraries were constructed by the immunoSEQ multiplex PCR assay. RNA was extracted from all samples and reverse transcribed into cDNA as template for TCR sequencing. First-strand cDNA was synthesized using SuperScript III with a 2:1 mix of oligo-dT and random hexamers. Amplification bias was assessed with a synthetic immune receptor repertoire, and residual bias was removed computationally. In the source study's methods: Raw reads were preprocessed to remove errors, and CDR3 was defined according to IMGT conventions as the region from the conserved cysteine to phenylalanine. To get clonality, Shannon entropy was normalized by log2 of the number of productive unique TCRs and the result was subtracted from 1. CD4 or CD8 identity of scalp clones was inferred by cross-referencing scalp TCRbeta sequences with sorted blood CD4 and CD8 repertoires. TCRdb limited this immuneACCESS table to in-frame rearrangements with V and J called. A share of clones is missing; checked studies link under half to unresolved V genes, and the rest is unexplained. The DNA gave D and trimming, while V, J and clone size come from that table. This sample holds 100,000 to 150,000 clones; about 59% were observed only once. The ten largest account for around 6% of the sample.

From the germline V gene, CDR1 is LGHNA and CDR2 is YSLEER. V gives up 1 base and J gives up 7 bases, and the segment between their germline ends measures 13 bases. Including the terminal cysteine and phenylalanine, the CDR3 comprises 14 residues. The read is trimmed to its CDR3 DNA, 42 bases read in frame from base 1. The sequencing here drew on CD4+ T cells sorted from blood, taken at week 4, from a patient treated with tofacitinib. This TCR derives from a human donor with alopecia areata. The chain was built from TRBV4-3 and TRBJ2-5, and the D gene may be TRBD1, 6 bases matching. The CDR3 is CASSQVLGAGTQYF. The nucleotide sequence is TGCGCCAGCAGCCAAGTTTTGGGGGCAGGGACCCAGTACTTC.